Below, 18 T cell receptor beta chains from the same sample are listed, as sequenced in a study of blood T cell repertoires in COVID-19. Measured with immunoSEQ multiplex PCR; TCRdb has only the in-frame clones, and not every one. Among about 250,000 clones listed, approximately 92% were seen once. Sequenced sample: peripheral blood. These receptors all stem from a woman in her thirties or forties who had recovered from COVID-19.

The chain combines TRBV7-3 with TRBJ2-7; D ambiguous. This CDR3 comprises 12 residues. Between the trimmed V and J ends, which lost 1 base and 7 bases, there was a span of 8 bases. The germline V gene encodes CDR1 SGHTA and CDR2 FQGTGA. CDR3 sequence (DNA): TGTGCCAGCAGCTTAATATTAGTAGAGCAGTACTTC. Translation: CASSLILVEQYF.

This clone was picked up a small number of times. The gene calls are TRBV7-8 and TRBJ1-2; D is undetermined. The germline V and J ends were trimmed by 1 base and 4 bases, with 7 bases remaining between them. Germline values: CDR1 SGHVS, CDR2 FQNEAQ. The CDR3 is 13 amino acids. The chain's CDR3 is CASSLDVSYGYTF. The CDR3 DNA follows: TGTGCCAGCAGCTTAGATGTCAGCTATGGCTACACCTTC. Combining the CDR3 with reference TRBV7-8 and TRBJ1-2 gives the whole variable domain GAGVSQSPRYKVAKRGQDVALRCDPISGHVSLFWYQQALGQGPEFLTYFQNEAQLDKSGLPSDRFFAERPEGSVSTLKIQRTQQEDSAVYLCASSLDVSYGYTFGSGTRLTVV.

This chain links TRBV6-6 with TRBJ2-1; possible D gene TRBD2, 6 bases. The CDR3 contains 12 residues. V lost 6 bases to trimming and J lost 10 bases, with 13 bases between them. Germline CDR1 reads MNHNY; CDR2 reads SVGAGI (reference sequence). In DNA form, the CDR3 reads TGTGCCAGCAGAACAGCGGGTATCGAGCAGTTCTTC. Protein product: CASRTAGIEQFF.

The chain has TRBV7-8 and TRBJ2-1; D uncertain. The V gene lost 4 bases and the J gene lost 0 bases, with 13 bases spanning the gap. The CDR3 length is 16 residues. Germline lookup yields CDR1 SGHVS and CDR2 FQNEAQ. The CDR3 sequence is CASSSFQVSSYNEQFF. CDR3 in DNA: TGTGCCAGCAGCTCTTTTCAAGTGAGCTCCTACAATGAGCAGTTCTTC.

V gene TRBV10-3 combines with J gene TRBJ1-1, with 8 bases identical to TRBD1. V shed 4 bases, J shed 0 bases, and the junction held 4 bases outside the gene matches. Germline CDR1 is ENHRY and CDR2 is SYGVKD. The length of the CDR3 is 15 residues. The CDR3 nucleotides are TGTGCCATCAGTGCCGGACAGGGAATGAACACTGAAGCTTTCTTT. Encoded protein: CAISAGQGMNTEAFF.

The gene calls are TRBV7-3 and TRBJ1-3; D remains unclear. Trimming pared 1 base from V and 0 bases from J, leaving 10 bases between. Looked up from germline, CDR1 is SGHTA and CDR2 is FQGTGA. This CDR3 is 16 amino acids long. The CDR3 DNA reads TGTGCCAGCAGCTTAAAGCCAGCGACCTCTGGAAACACCATATATTTT. Its protein product is CASSLKPATSGNTIYF.

This rearrangement joins TRBV30 to TRBJ1-5, with TRBD1 matching 7 bases. This CDR3 is 13 amino acids long. V lost 0 bases to trimming and J lost 7 bases; unmatched junction nucleotides: 3. Germline CDR1 and CDR2: GTSNPN and SVGIG (reference sequence). The CDR3 sequence is CAWSVQDRQPQHF. The CDR3 DNA reads TGTGCCTGGAGTGTACAGGACAGGCAGCCCCAGCATTTT. The full variable domain, in which reference TRBV30 and TRBJ1-5 provide the parts outside the CDR3, is SQTIHQWPATLVQPVGSPLSLECTVEGTSNPNLYWYRQAAGRGLQLLFYSVGIGQISSEVPQNLSASRPQDRQFILSSKKLLLSDSGFYLCAWSVQDRQPQHFGDGTRLSIL.

The J gene is TRBJ2-7, the V gene TRBV18; weak D call: TRBD1 (5 bases). The CDR3 is 15 amino acids. CDR1 and CDR2 (germline): KGHSH, LQKENI. V lost 2 bases and J lost 6, with 17 bases in between. CDR3 in DNA: TGTGCCAGCTCACCAGATCAGGGAATTATCGGCGAGCAGTACGTC. It is translated as CASSPDQGIIGEQYV.

V usage is TRBV7-8 and J usage is TRBJ2-1; TRBD1 matches at 7 bases. Per germline, CDR1 SGHVS and CDR2 FQNEAQ. CDR3 length: 17 amino acids. Germline trimming cut 6 bases from V and 8 bases from J; bases unmatched to any gene: 19. The CDR3 sequence is CASSTDLRQGDPDEQFF. CDR3 DNA: TGTGCCAGCAGTACAGACCTACGACAGGGAGATCCGGATGAGCAGTTCTTC.

The count of this clone is one. The DNA for the CDR3 is TGTGCCATCACGAGGAACACCGGGGAGCTGTTTTTT. It codes for CAITRNTGELFF. The chain uses TRBV10-3 and TRBJ2-2; D is ambiguous. The CDR3 spans 12 residues. V lost 7 bases to trimming and J lost 1 base, with 4 bases between them. Germline V CDR1 and CDR2: ENHRY, SYGVKD.

V is TRBV30 and J is TRBJ2-7, with D perhaps matching TRBD2 (5 bases). The V end was cut by 5 bases, the J end by 2 bases, with 10 bases between. Germline-derived CDR1 and CDR2 are GTSNPN and SVGIG (reference sequence). The CDR3 is 12 amino acids. The CDR3 loop is CAWQEAAYEQYF. In DNA, the CDR3 is TGTGCCTGGCAGGAGGCAGCCTACGAGCAGTACTTC.

The chain recombines TRBV6-5 with TRBJ2-1; 7 nucleotides align to TRBD2. V dropped 5 bases and J dropped 9; count of bases not matched to a gene: 4. Per the germline V gene, CDR1 is MNHEY and CDR2 is SVGAGI. CDR3 length: 12 amino acids. DNA of the CDR3: TGTGCCAGCAGTCCTGGGGGGGTTGAGCAGTTCTTC. Protein: CASSPGGVEQFF.

This chain connects TRBV7-2 to TRBJ2-7; D is unclear. The CDR3 is 13 residues long. V dropped 2 bases and J dropped 6 bases, with 11 bases sitting between them. The germline gives CDR1 SGHTA, CDR2 FQGNSA. CDR3 sequence reads: CASSLSGIFEQYF. CDR3 DNA sequence: TGTGCCAGCAGCTTATCAGGTATCTTCGAGCAGTACTTC.

This clone occurred once. The V call is TRBV12-5, the J call TRBJ2-1; no reliable D call. Looked up from germline, CDR1 is LGHNT and CDR2 is FRNRAP. This CDR3 has 13 residues. Trimming took off 5 bases at V and 4 bases at J, with 9 bases between the two ends. The CDR3 region is CASGPSAYNEQFF. The CDR3 nucleotides are TGTGCTAGTGGTCCGAGTGCGTACAATGAGCAGTTCTTC.

This clone was seen only a few times. The chain has TRBV5-5 and TRBJ2-4, with 7 bases matching TRBD1. Trimming took 4 bases from V and 3 from J; bases not matched to a gene: 7. The germline gives CDR1 SGHKS, CDR2 YYEKEE (reference sequence). The CDR3 is 15 amino acids. The CDR3 sequence is CASSIYTGVKNIQYF. The DNA for the CDR3 is TGTGCCAGCAGCATCTACACAGGGGTCAAAAACATTCAGTACTTC. The full variable domain, in which reference TRBV5-5 and TRBJ2-4 provide the parts outside the CDR3, is DAGVTQSPTHLIKTRGQQVTLRCSPISGHKSVSWYQQVLGQGPQFIFQYYEKEERGRGNFPDRFSARQFPNYSSELNVNALLLGDSALYLCASSIYTGVKNIQYFGAGTRLSVL.

The DNA of the CDR3 is TGTGCCAGCAGCTTAGTAGGGGGCTTACTGATGAACACTGAAGCTTTCTTT. The encoded protein is CASSLVGGLLMNTEAFF. The genes are TRBV11-2 and TRBJ1-1, with 7 bases lining up with TRBD1. The CDR3 consists of 17 residues. The junction had 8 bases not matched to a gene; V was cut back by 1 base and J by 0 bases. Germline V lookup: CDR1 SGHAT, CDR2 FQNNGV.

The chain is built from TRBV7-3 and TRBJ1-3; TRBD1 is a possible D gene (5 bases). Trimming removed 7 bases at V and 5 bases at J, with 15 bases between. The CDR3 extends over 14 amino acids. The germline V gene has CDR1 SGHTA and CDR2 FQGTGA. The DNA for the CDR3 is TGTGCCAGCACCGTTGGCGCAGGGAGAAACACCATATATTTT. Its protein product is CASTVGAGRNTIYF.

CDR3 DNA: TGTGCCAGCAGCCAAGATCGTGGCAGCTCCTACGAGCAGTACGTC. Protein sequence: CASSQDRGSSYEQYV. The chain joins TRBV14 to TRBJ2-7; D gene ambiguous. The V gene's germline CDR1 is SGHDN and CDR2 FVKESK. V was clipped by 0 bases and J by 0 bases, with 9 bases between them. The CDR3 is 15 residues long.